Listed here are 22 T cell receptor beta chains from one sample, sequenced in a study of T cell responses to AZD1222 COVID-19 vaccine. Measured with immunoSEQ multiplex PCR; TCRdb has only the in-frame clones, and not every one. The sample holds about 200,000 clones, approximately 94% seen once. The source was peripheral blood, collected on day 0 of MenACWY control vaccination. All receptors come from an adult in good health.

V is TRBV6-5 and J is TRBJ1-2, with TRBD1 as a possible D gene (5 bases). From germline, CDR1 is MNHEY and CDR2 SVGAGI. This CDR3 has 16 amino acids. The V and J ends lost 3 bases and 2 bases respectively, with 16 bases between them. The CDR3 sequence: CASSYSGQDTNYGYTF. CDR3 nucleotides: TGTGCCAGCAGTTATTCCGGACAAGACACAAACTATGGCTACACCTTC.

The V gene is TRBV19, the J gene TRBJ1-5; D gene uncertain. Trimming took 7 bases from V and 0 from J, leaving 16 bases between them. CDR3 length: 16 amino acids. Per the germline V gene, CDR1 is LNHDA and CDR2 is SQIVND (reference sequence). The CDR3 protein is CASKSQPNYSNQPQHF. The CDR3 DNA follows: TGTGCCAGTAAATCACAGCCTAACTATAGCAATCAGCCCCAGCATTTT.

V and J are TRBV29-1 and TRBJ1-2; D gene ambiguous. Germline V gene data show CDR1 as SQVTM and CDR2 as ANQGSEA. The ends were cut back, 1 base at V and 5 bases at J, with 14 bases in the middle. CDR3 length equals 14 residues. CDR3 residues: CSVEGRAEWYGYTF. CDR3 DNA sequence: TGCAGCGTTGAAGGTCGGGCCGAATGGTATGGCTACACCTTC.

This chain connects TRBV5-1 to TRBJ2-7; D could derive from TRBD1 or TRBD2 (5 bases each). Trimming took off 0 bases at V and 5 bases at J, with 12 bases between the two ends. The germline CDR1 and CDR2 sequences are SGHRS and YFSETQ. This CDR3 contains 14 residues. The DNA for the CDR3 is TGCGCCAGCAGCTTGGGGGGGACCCCCAACGAGCAGTACTTC. It codes for CASSLGGTPNEQYF.

The chain employs TRBV12-3 or TRBV12-4 and TRBJ2-7; D is uncertain. Trimming took off 2 bases at V and 3 bases at J, with 8 bases between the two ends. The CDR3 has 13 amino acids. The CDR3 sequence: CASSLKGYYEQYF. Here the CDR3 DNA reads TGTGCCAGCAGTTTAAAAGGATACTACGAGCAGTACTTC.

The chain couples TRBV6-5 to TRBJ2-3, with no clear D. Germline V gene lookup returns CDR1 MNHEY and CDR2 SVGAGI. The CDR3 is 16 amino acids. The V and J ends lost 0 bases and 2 bases respectively, with 12 bases between them. CDR3 nucleotide sequence: TGTGCCAGCAGTTACTCAGGCGGAGCCACCACAGATACGCAGTATTTT. It codes for CASSYSGGATTDTQYF.

This sequence joins TRBV18 and TRBJ1-3; no firm D call. CDR1 is KGHSH and CDR2 is LQKENI in the germline V gene. The CDR3 has 17 amino acids. V shed 3 bases and J shed 2 bases, with 17 bases lying between them. The chain's CDR3 is CASSPARTAQTGNTIYF. DNA for the CDR3: TGTGCCAGCTCACCGGCTCGGACGGCGCAGACTGGAAACACCATATATTTT.

This rearrangement joins TRBV2 to TRBJ2-1, with 7 bases matching TRBD2. Trimming at V came to 7 bases and at J to 0 bases, leaving 0 bases not matched to a gene. Germline loops: CDR1 SNHLY, CDR2 FYNNEI. The CDR3 covers 13 residues. CDR3 in DNA: TGTGCCAGCACTAGCGGCTCCTACAATGAGCAGTTCTTC. It codes for CASTSGSYNEQFF.

The chain recombines TRBV28 with TRBJ2-5; TRBD2 agrees at 10 bases. The germline CDR1 and CDR2 sequences are MDHEN and SYDVKM. The ends lost 6 bases at V and 0 bases at J; junction bases unmatched: 10. The CDR3 sequence is 17 residues long. The CDR3 sequence is CASSSAASGGYQETQYF. CDR3 bases: TGTGCCAGCAGCTCCGCAGCTAGCGGGGGATACCAAGAGACCCAGTACTTC.

This chain uses TRBV30 with TRBJ1-1, with D tentatively TRBD1 (6 bases). The CDR3 has 16 amino acids. Germline-derived CDR1 and CDR2 are GTSNPN and SVGIG (reference sequence). The germline V and J ends were trimmed by 5 bases and 5 bases, with 24 bases remaining between them. CDR3 loop: CAWAGGGVKARTEAFF. CDR3 bases: TGTGCCTGGGCCGGGGGGGGCGTAAAGGCCCGAACTGAAGCTTTCTTT.

This chain joins TRBV5-5 and TRBJ2-1; TRBD1 aligns across 9 bases. The V segment lost 4 bases and the J segment 4 bases; nucleotides outside the gene matches: 6. The CDR3 has 15 residues. In germline, CDR1 is SGHKS, CDR2 YYEKEE (reference sequence). In DNA, the CDR3 is TGTGCCAGCAGCCTGGAGGACAGGGGTTACAATGAGCAGTTCTTC. Its translation: CASSLEDRGYNEQFF. The whole variable domain, filled in from reference TRBV5-5 and TRBJ2-1, reads DAGVTQSPTHLIKTRGQQVTLRCSPISGHKSVSWYQQVLGQGPQFIFQYYEKEERGRGNFPDRFSARQFPNYSSELNVNALLLGDSALYLCASSLEDRGYNEQFFGPGTRLTVL.

The gene calls are TRBV5-1 and TRBJ2-1, with 9 positions matching TRBD1. The CDR3 is 15 residues long. CDR1 is SGHRS and CDR2 is YFSETQ in the germline V gene. The J segment lost 13 bases and the V segment lost 4 bases, leaving 15 bases of the junction unmatched. As DNA, the CDR3 is TGCGCCAGCAGCCCATCGGGACAGGGTGGAATGTCCCAGTTCTTC. Protein: CASSPSGQGGMSQFF.

This rearrangement joins TRBV29-1 to TRBJ2-3; D remains ambiguous. The CDR3 spans 13 residues. Germline V lookup: CDR1 SQVTM, CDR2 ANQGSEA. Between the trimmed V and J ends, which lost 2 bases and 1 base, there was a span of 7 bases. The CDR3 spells CSVEPGRTDTQYF. CDR3 nucleotide sequence: TGCAGCGTTGAACCAGGCCGCACAGATACGCAGTATTTT.

The chain couples TRBV9 to TRBJ2-7, with a tentative D call TRBD2 (6 bases). The germline V gene has CDR1 SGDLS and CDR2 YYNGEE. The CDR3 covers 16 residues. With 2 bases removed from V and 0 bases from J, the gap between germline ends came to 15 bases. CDR3 residues: CASSVGRDLFSYEQYF. CDR3 nucleotide sequence: TGTGCCAGCAGCGTGGGCCGGGACTTGTTCTCCTACGAGCAGTACTTC.

The chain has TRBV7-8 and TRBJ2-2; the D gene is possibly TRBD2 (6 bases). From germline, CDR1 is SGHVS and CDR2 FQNEAQ. The CDR3 sequence is 14 residues long. V was pared by 3 bases and J by 6 bases, with 11 bases between. This CDR3 reads CASSFGGLSGELFF. CDR3 nucleotides: TGTGCCAGCAGCTTCGGGGGATTATCCGGGGAGCTGTTTTTT.

A word on this clone: The sample carries other DNA sequences with the same CDR3. In nucleotides, the CDR3 is TGCAGCGTTGATCCCAGCACAGATACGCAGTATTTT. Translation gives CSVDPSTDTQYF. The V gene is TRBV29-1, the J gene TRBJ2-3; D is uncertain. Germline-derived CDR1 and CDR2 are SQVTM and ANQGSEA. CDR3 length: 12 residues. Trimming left V 3 bases short and J 0 bases short, with 4 bases between.

The chain has TRBV6-4 and TRBJ1-1; unclear D gene. The germline CDR1 and CDR2 sequences are MRHNA and SNTAGT. V was clipped by 7 bases and J by 1 base, with 19 bases between them. This CDR3 contains 16 residues. CDR3: CASTGGVEIRNTEAFF. The CDR3 bases are TGTGCCAGCACAGGTGGGGTAGAGATAAGGAACACTGAAGCTTTCTTT.

The count of this clone is one. The V and J genes are TRBV6-5 and TRBJ1-1; D not resolved. Germline CDR1 reads MNHEY; CDR2 reads SVGAGI. Trimming stripped 6 bases from V and 1 base from J, with 9 bases between. The CDR3 has 13 amino acids. CDR3 sequence: CASSLWRNTEAFF. In DNA, the CDR3 is TGTGCCAGCAGCCTGTGGAGGAACACTGAAGCTTTCTTT.

The chain has TRBV7-2 and TRBJ1-3; a possible D gene is TRBD1 (6 bases). Germline CDR1 SGHTA, CDR2 FQGNSA. The CDR3 extends over 14 amino acids. Trimming left V 2 bases short and J 3 bases short, with 8 bases between. The CDR3 coding sequence is TGTGCCAGCAGCTTACAAGGGGGTGGAAACACCATATATTTT. Residues: CASSLQGGGNTIYF.

The chain links TRBV24-1 to TRBJ2-1; tentative D call: TRBD2 (6 bases). Germline V CDR1 and CDR2: KGHDR, SFDVKD. The CDR3 is 16 residues long. V was pared by 4 bases and J by 8 bases, with 20 bases between. The CDR3 bases are TGTGCCACCAGTGACCCCCGGGGCGGGACCTCCGATGAGCAGTTCTTC. Its protein product is CATSDPRGGTSDEQFF.

V usage is TRBV27 and J usage is TRBJ2-7, with 8 bases identical to TRBD2. CDR1 and CDR2 from the germline V gene are MNHEY and SMNVEV (reference sequence). V was clipped by 5 bases and J by 7 bases; unmatched bases: 7. This CDR3 region has 13 residues. CDR3 nucleotide sequence: TGTGCCAGCAGTCTTAGCGGGGTGGGGGAGCAGTACTTC. Protein product: CASSLSGVGEQYF.

J is TRBJ2-3 and V is TRBV6-6; 8 nucleotides line up with TRBD2. V lost 5 bases, J lost 1 base, and 17 bases stayed unmatched. The germline gives CDR1 MNHNY, CDR2 SVGAGI (reference sequence). The CDR3 sequence is 19 residues long. The DNA of the CDR3 is TGTGCCAGCAGTCCGGGGACGGAACGGCGGGGGGCAGGCACAGATACGCAGTATTTT. Translation gives CASSPGTERRGAGTDTQYF.